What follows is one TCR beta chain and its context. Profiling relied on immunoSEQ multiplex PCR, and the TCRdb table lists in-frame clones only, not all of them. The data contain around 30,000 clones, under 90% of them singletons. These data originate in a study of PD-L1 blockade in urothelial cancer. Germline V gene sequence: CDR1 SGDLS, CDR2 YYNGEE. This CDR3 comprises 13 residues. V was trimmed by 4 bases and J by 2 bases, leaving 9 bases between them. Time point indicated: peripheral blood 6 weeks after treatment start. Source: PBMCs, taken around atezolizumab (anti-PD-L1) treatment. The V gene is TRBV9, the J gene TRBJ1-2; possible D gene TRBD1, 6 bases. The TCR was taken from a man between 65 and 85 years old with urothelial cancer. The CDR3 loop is CASSRTGNYGYTF. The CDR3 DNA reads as TGTGCCAGCAGCCGAACAGGGAACTATGGCTACACCTTC.